This T cell receptor (beta chain) was observed in a study of PD-1 blockade in classical Hodgkin lymphoma. Whole-study results and caveats: CD4+ TCR diversity rose significantly by C4D1, and CD8+ TCR diversity did not.

Turning to this clone: Its antigen is still unknown.

Germline V lookup: CDR1 GTSNPN, CDR2 SVGIG (reference sequence). The V and J ends lost 1 base and 3 bases, in that order; junction bases with no gene match: 12. The CDR3 spans 18 residues. The method was immunoSEQ multiplex PCR; TCRdb's version includes in-frame clones alone and lacks a portion of them. Of just under 65,000 clones listed, about 90% are singletons. As for time point: cycle 4 day 1 (C4D1), after six to seven weeks of nivolumab. Patients all relapsed after autologous stem cell transplantation, and there was variation in brentuximab vedotin exposure. V is TRBV30 and J is TRBJ1-4; 9 bases are a match to TRBD1. This TCR came from a human donor with classical Hodgkin lymphoma. The sequenced sample was peripheral blood mononuclear cells (PBMCs), obtained before the fourth cycle of nivolumab. Here the CDR3 DNA reads TGTGCCTGGAGTGCTCCCGGGACAGGGTATTATGCTAATGAAAAACTGTTTTTT. Encoded protein: CAWSAPGTGYYANEKLFF.